This paragraph covers one T cell receptor beta chain sequence. The V gene's germline CDR1 is SGHTA and CDR2 FQGTGA. This CDR3 is 13 amino acids long. V was cut by 2 bases and J by 5 bases, with 7 bases left in between. These data are taken from a study of OX40 agonist ivuxolimab in advanced cancers. Assay: immunoSEQ multiplex PCR; the TCRdb copy retains only in-frame clones and omits some. The sample consists of tens of thousands of clones, 91% of them appearing once. This clonotype was obtained from an adult with an advanced solid tumor such as melanoma, head and neck, liver or kidney cancer. Specimen: CD4+ or CD8+ T cells sorted from blood, collected in a trial of the OX40 agonist ivuxolimab. The gene calls are TRBV7-3 and TRBJ2-1; no clear D. CDR3 residues: CASSLEMDNEQFF. The DNA for the CDR3 is TGTGCCAGCAGCTTAGAAATGGACAATGAGCAGTTCTTC.